The 4 T cell receptor beta chains in this list originate from one sample, sequenced in a study of beta chain features in type 1 diabetes (dated 2018 in TCRdb). Preparation of the library involved the immunoSEQ multiplex PCR assay. The entire amount of isolated RNA was reverse transcribed using the High Capacity cDNA Reverse Transcription Kit, so the sequenced TCRB transcripts were expressed ones. The table comes from immuneACCESS by way of TCRdb, which keeps in-frame sequences with V and J called. Part of the clones is missing from these tables; in studies checked, under half for an unresolved V gene and the rest for unknown reasons. The sample contains 300,000 to 400,000 clones, roughly 8% of them found a single time. The ten largest clones add up to less than 0.45% of the sample. Sequenced input: central memory CD4+ T cells from blood. These receptors were collected from a woman in her late teens or twenties in good health.

In the case of this clone: A junction boundary mismatches the germline segment, possibly from a read error. The chain uses TRBV10-3 and TRBJ2-7; D remains unclear. The CDR3 covers 14 residues. Germline V CDR1 and CDR2: ENHRY, SYGVKD. Here the CDR3 reads CASSYSLSGYEQYF. The CDR3 region has the DNA TGTGCCAGCAGTTACTCTCTGTCCGGTTACGAGCAGTACTTC.

The V call is TRBV2, the J call TRBJ1-1; D perhaps matches TRBD1 (5 bases). Per the germline V gene, CDR1 is SNHLY and CDR2 is FYNNEI. V was clipped by 2 bases and J by 1 base, with 8 bases between them. The CDR3 is 14 residues long. The CDR3 DNA sequence: TGTGCCAGCAGTGAAAGGGGACGGAACACTGAAGCTTTCTTT. Its protein is CASSERGRNTEAFF.

This clone appeared a few times. The genes are TRBV6-1 and TRBJ2-2; TRBD2 is a possible D gene (5 bases). Germline loops: CDR1 MNHNS, CDR2 SASEGT. This CDR3 has 12 residues. V dropped 7 bases and J dropped 6 bases, with 9 bases sitting between them. Written as DNA, the CDR3 is TGTGCCAGCACGTTGCGGGCCGGGGAGCTGTTTTTT. It yields the protein CASTLRAGELFF.

This clone was seen a few times. This chain links TRBV7-8 with TRBJ2-3, with 8 bases that match TRBD2. Losses at the gene ends were 2 bases for V and 2 bases for J; bases not matched to a gene: 15. Germline CDR1 is SGHVS and CDR2 is FQNEAQ. CDR3 length: 19 amino acids. In DNA, the CDR3 is TGTGCCAGCAGCTTACACATAGTAGCGGGAATTGGGGTCACAGATACGCAGTATTTT. Translated: CASSLHIVAGIGVTDTQYF.